The 5 T cell receptor beta chains presented below share a single source sample, sequenced in a study of blood T cell repertoires in COVID-19. The method was immunoSEQ multiplex PCR; TCRdb's version includes in-frame clones alone and lacks a portion of them. The data contain a few hundred thousand clones, roughly nine tenths of them seen just once; the ten biggest clones take up approximately 3%. Sequencing used peripheral blood. The source of these receptors is a woman under 40 with COVID-19, enrolled during active disease.

The rearrangement joins TRBV6-2 or TRBV6-3 to TRBJ2-5; 10 positions match TRBD2. V trimming: 6 bases; J trimming: 1 base; junction bases outside the gene matches: 11. From germline, CDR1 is MNHEY and CDR2 SVGEGT. The CDR3 sequence is 17 residues long. The CDR3, as DNA: TGTGCCAGCAGCCGCCGACTAGCGGGTTATAGCCAAGAGACCCAGTACTTC. Its translation is CASSRRLAGYSQETQYF.

The rearrangement uses TRBV5-1 and TRBJ1-2, with a tentative D call TRBD1 (5 bases). V gave up 2 bases and J gave up 3 bases, with 8 bases separating them. The CDR3 covers 13 residues. CDR1 and CDR2 (germline): SGHRS, YFSETQ. CDR3 coding DNA: TGCGCCAGCAGCTTATTAGGGGACTATGGCTACACCTTC. Translation gives CASSLLGDYGYTF.

The table lists this clone with a few counts. V and J are TRBV4-3 and TRBJ1-6, with 8 bases identical to TRBD1. The V gene's germline CDR1 is LGHNA and CDR2 YSLEER. The length of the CDR3 is 15 residues. V lost 2 bases, J lost 8 bases, and 5 bases stayed unmatched. CDR3 region: CASSQRMTGDSPLHF. CDR3 DNA: TGCGCCAGCAGCCAAAGGATGACAGGGGATTCACCCCTCCACTTT.

The CDR3 reads CATQTGGSGANVLTF. DNA for the CDR3: TGTGCCACCCAGACAGGGGGCTCTGGGGCCAACGTCCTGACTTTC. The chain couples TRBV6-5 to TRBJ2-6; 9 bases fit TRBD1. The CDR3 has 15 amino acids. Germline V gives CDR1 MNHEY, CDR2 SVGAGI. V lost 10 bases, J lost 0 bases, and 4 bases stayed unmatched.

The table lists this clone with a count of one. The chain employs TRBV7-6 and TRBJ1-5; maybe TRBD1 (6 bases). The ends were cut back, 5 bases at V and 6 bases at J, with 11 bases in the middle. Germline V gene data show CDR1 as SGHVS and CDR2 as FNYEAQ. The CDR3 consists of 13 residues. The CDR3 is CASSLGGRQPQHF. As DNA, the CDR3 is TGTGCCAGCAGCCTAGGGGGGCGTCAGCCCCAGCATTTT.